These T cell receptor beta chains were read from a single sample in a study of T-cell memory formation after mild COVID-19. MiXCR was run by TCRdb on the 5' RACE reads, yielding one entry per CDR3 protein. The data hold about 500,000 distinct CDR3 sequences, with 20% observed a single time. The sequenced material came from PBMCs or a T cell subset sorted from them (not recorded which). The receptors were sampled from an adult woman who had mild COVID-19 (a few samples of this study predate the infection). Cell type and time point are not known. Each CDR3 is given with its conserved first and last residue. A D gene is named only where the DNA matches it firmly. Clone size is not always given. Where it is, it says once, few, many or a class for expanded clones.

cdr3_nt cdr3_aa v_call clone_size d_call j_call
TGCAGCGTTGAGCAGAGGAGCACAGATACGCAGTATTTT CSVEQRSTDTQYF TRBV29-1 few . TRBJ2-3
TGTGCCAGCAGTTACACTAGCTCGGCGTACGAGCAGTACTTC CASSYTSSAYEQYF TRBV6-5 many . TRBJ2-7
TGCGCCAGCAGCCAGGGACTAGCGGGCGACCCCCATGAGCAGTTCTTC CASSQGLAGDPHEQFF TRBV4-1 . TRBD2 TRBJ2-1
TGTGCCAGCAGCGCACACCTTAGCGGGAGACCTCTTAGTCAAGAGACCCAGTACTTC CASSAHLSGRPLSQETQYF TRBV9 few TRBD2 TRBJ2-5
TGTGCCAGCAAAACAAAAGCGTCTCGGCACAATGAGCAGTTCTTC CASKTKASRHNEQFF TRBV6-6 . . TRBJ2-1
TGTGCCAGCAGCCAAGCGGGAGGGCCCCCCTACGAGCAGTACTTC CASSQAGGPPYEQYF TRBV3-1 few TRBD2 TRBJ2-7
TGTGCCAGCAGCTTTACCGGGACAGGTAACACAGATACGCAGTATTTT CASSFTGTGNTDTQYF TRBV7-3 few TRBD1 TRBJ2-3
TGCAGCGTCGGAACTACTAGCGCACGGAGCTCCTACGAGCAGTACTTC CSVGTTSARSSYEQYF TRBV29-1 few TRBD2 TRBJ2-7
TGTGCCACCAGTGGTGGCCCGGTCAATGAGCAGTTCTTC CATSGGPVNEQFF TRBV24-1 . . TRBJ2-1
TGTGCCACCCGACAGGGGGTAGTCTCACCCCTCCACTTT CATRQGVVSPLHF TRBV6-5 . TRBD1 TRBJ1-6
TGCAGCGCCTCGCGACAGAATTTAAACACTGAAGCTTTCTTT CSASRQNLNTEAFF TRBV29-1 few . TRBJ1-1
TGTGCCAGCAGCCATGCTCTCGACTACGAGCAGTACTTC CASSHALDYEQYF TRBV4-2 . . TRBJ2-7
TGCGCCAGCAGATTGGACAAGACGGATAACTATGGCTACACCTTC CASRLDKTDNYGYTF TRBV5-1 . . TRBJ1-2
TGTGCCAGCAGCTCAGGGGGCGGGAGTGATACGCAGTATTTT CASSSGGGSDTQYF TRBV7-8 few . TRBJ2-3
TGCGCCAGCAGTGAGAAGCTGATGAACACTGAAGCTTTCTTT CASSEKLMNTEAFF TRBV10-2 . . TRBJ1-1
TGTGCCAGCAGCCAAGAATCTACCCAGGGCGGTGGGGGCAATCAGCCCCAGCATTTT CASSQESTQGGGGNQPQHF TRBV4-2 . . TRBJ1-5
TGTGCCAGCAGTGAAGCTCTCAGGGGGTCCTCCTACGAGCAGTACTTC CASSEALRGSSYEQYF TRBV6-1 . TRBD1 TRBJ2-7
TGTGCCAGCAGCTTAGCGGCACCCTACGAGCAGTACTTC CASSLAAPYEQYF TRBV11-3 . . TRBJ2-7
TGTGCCAGCAGCTTAATTCGGGGGTACACTGAAGCTTTCTTT CASSLIRGYTEAFF TRBV7-3 few . TRBJ1-1
TGTGCCAGTGAGGGTACGGACACTGAAGCTTTCTTT CASEGTDTEAFF TRBV19 few . TRBJ1-1
TGTGCCAGCAGCTTACAGGGTCGCTCTGGGGCCAACGTCCTGACTTTC CASSLQGRSGANVLTF TRBV2 few . TRBJ2-6
TGTGCCAGCAGTTTCCTGGACGGGGATCAGCCCCAGCATTTT CASSFLDGDQPQHF TRBV6-6 . . TRBJ1-5
TGTGCCAGCAGTTTAGGACGTAGGACTGAAGCTTTCTTT CASSLGRRTEAFF TRBV27 . . TRBJ1-1
TGTGCCAGCAGTGCCTTGACAGGGTTGTATGGCTACACCTTC CASSALTGLYGYTF TRBV27 . TRBD1 TRBJ1-2
TGTGCCACCTCGGGACTAGCAACCCTCGAGCAGTACTTC CATSGLATLEQYF TRBV6-5 . TRBD2 TRBJ2-7
TGTGCCAGCGCTCTGCGGAGGCGGGACACAGATACGCAGTATTTT CASALRRRDTDTQYF TRBV6-5 . . TRBJ2-3
TGTGCCAGCAGTTACCGGGGTAGAACGGGAGGGCTAGGTACGCAGTATTTT CASSYRGRTGGLGTQYF TRBV6-5 . TRBD2 TRBJ2-3
TGCGCCAGCAGCTGGGGGACAGGGGGTCGTGATACGCAGTATTTT CASSWGTGGRDTQYF TRBV5-1 . TRBD1 TRBJ2-3
TGTGCCTGGGGAGGAAGTATAGCCAAAAACATTCAGTACTTC CAWGGSIAKNIQYF TRBV30 few . TRBJ2-4
TGTGCCAGCAGCCAAACAGGGGGTCGGGTCTACGAGCAGTACTTC CASSQTGGRVYEQYF TRBV11-2 few TRBD1 TRBJ2-7
TGTGCCACCAGTGATTTGCTAAGCGGGATCACCGGGGAGCTGTTTTTT CATSDLLSGITGELFF TRBV24-1 few TRBD2 TRBJ2-2
TGTGCCAGTAGTATGAGCGGGACAGCGATCACCTACGAGCAGTACTTC CASSMSGTAITYEQYF TRBV19 . . TRBJ2-7
TGTGCCAGCAGCTTATCCCCGACCAGAGGCCGTTCACCCCTCCACTTT CASSLSPTRGRSPLHF TRBV7-2 . . TRBJ1-6
TGTGCCTGGAGTGGGAGGGCCGGCTCGGGCAATGAGCAGTTCTTC CAWSGRAGSGNEQFF TRBV30 few . TRBJ2-1
TGTGCCAGCACTACAGGGGCGACGGGCGAGCAGTACTTC CASTTGATGEQYF TRBV6-5 . TRBD1 TRBJ2-7
TGTGCCAGCAGCTTAGGGGGTCCCACTTCCTACGAGCAGTACTTC CASSLGGPTSYEQYF TRBV7-2 few . TRBJ2-7
TGCAGTGCTAGCGATGGAGGGGCCTACAATGAGCAGTTCTTC CSASDGGAYNEQFF TRBV20-1 few . TRBJ2-1
TGCGCCAGCAGCTTATCACCCGGGACAGGGGGCTACAATGAGCAGTTCTTC CASSLSPGTGGYNEQFF TRBV5-1 few TRBD1 TRBJ2-1
TGTGCCAGCAGCACCCTGGGGGCGAGACTAGCGGGAGAGGCGAATGAGCAGTTCTTC CASSTLGARLAGEANEQFF TRBV14 few TRBD2 TRBJ2-1
TGCGCCAGCAGCCAAGTCAGGAGTTATGGCTACACCTTC CASSQVRSYGYTF TRBV4-1 . . TRBJ1-2
TGTGCCAGCAGTTTAGCTAGGAGAGGGCCGGGAAACACCATATATTTT CASSLARRGPGNTIYF TRBV12-3/TRBV12-4 . . TRBJ1-3
TGTGCCAGCAGCGATCATACGGGGGGACCAGAGGAGACCCAGTACTTC CASSDHTGGPEETQYF TRBV7-8 . TRBD2 TRBJ2-5
TGTGCCAGCAAGCAGGGAGACATTGAGGAAAAACTGTTTTTT CASKQGDIEEKLFF TRBV6-1 few . TRBJ1-4
TGTGCCACCAGCAGAGGCGTGGGATCGCCCCAGCATTTT CATSRGVGSPQHF TRBV15 . . TRBJ1-5
TGTGCCATCAGTGACCCCTCCTCTAGCGGGGGTAATGAGCAGTTCTTC CAISDPSSSGGNEQFF TRBV10-3 . TRBD2 TRBJ2-1
TGTGCCAGCAGCACAACTAGCGAGCAGTTCTTC CASSTTSEQFF TRBV11-3 many . TRBJ2-1
TGTGCCAGCAGGCCCGAGCGGGAGGGACCCACAGATACGCAGTATTTT CASRPEREGPTDTQYF TRBV12-3/TRBV12-4 . TRBD2 TRBJ2-3
TGTGCCAGCAGCCAAGATTTTCTAGCGGCGATAGCCAAAAACATTCAGTACTTC CASSQDFLAAIAKNIQYF TRBV4-2 . TRBD2 TRBJ2-4
TGTGCCAGCACACAGGGACTAGCTTATAGTGAGCAGTTCTTC CASTQGLAYSEQFF TRBV3-1 . TRBD2 TRBJ2-1
TGTGCCAGCCAAGCTCCACTACTGACAGGTTCACAAGAGACCCAGTACTTC CASQAPLLTGSQETQYF TRBV7-2 . . TRBJ2-5
TGTGCCAGCAGTAGGACAGGGTCGCTCTTAATTAGTCAGCCCCAGCATTTT CASSRTGSLLISQPQHF TRBV12-3/TRBV12-4 . TRBD1 TRBJ1-5
TGCAGTGCTAGCGGCAGCGGGGGAGTCACAGATACGCAGTATTTT CSASGSGGVTDTQYF TRBV20-1 few TRBD2 TRBJ2-3
TGTGCCAGCAGCTTAGCCGACACCAACTACGAGCAGTACTTC CASSLADTNYEQYF TRBV7-6 many . TRBJ2-7
TGTGCCAGCTCTTACCCGGGACTAGCGGGAGTAGATACGCAGTATTTT CASSYPGLAGVDTQYF TRBV9 few TRBD2 TRBJ2-3
TGTGCCAGCAGCTCCCGGGACAGCCAAAAAGAGACCCAGTACTTC CASSSRDSQKETQYF TRBV7-9 few TRBD1 TRBJ2-5
TGTGCCAGCAGCGTAGGACTAGCGGGAGACACCGGGAAGCTGTTTTTT CASSVGLAGDTGKLFF TRBV9 few TRBD2 TRBJ2-2
TGTGCCAGCAGCCCTCCGGGGGCCAGGAGAACCTACGAGCAGTACTTC CASSPPGARRTYEQYF TRBV5-6 . . TRBJ2-7
TGTGCCAGCAGCACGCGAACCAGAGGGGAGCATGCAACTAATGAAAAACTGTTTTTT CASSTRTRGEHATNEKLFF TRBV7-9 . . TRBJ1-4
TGTGCCACCAGTGATTCGGAGACAGGGGCCCTCTTTAACTATGGCTACACCTTC CATSDSETGALFNYGYTF TRBV24-1 few TRBD1 TRBJ1-2